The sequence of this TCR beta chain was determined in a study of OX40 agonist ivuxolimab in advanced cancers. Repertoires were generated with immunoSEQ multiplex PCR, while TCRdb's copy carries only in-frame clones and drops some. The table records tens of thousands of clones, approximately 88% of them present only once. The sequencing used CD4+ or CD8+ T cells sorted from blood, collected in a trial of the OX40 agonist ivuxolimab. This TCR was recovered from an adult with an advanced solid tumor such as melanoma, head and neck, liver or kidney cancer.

CDR3: CAWSVPSGINYGYTF. In nucleotides, the CDR3 is TGTGCCTGGAGTGTACCCTCCGGGATTAACTATGGCTACACCTTC. The chain couples TRBV30 to TRBJ1-2; D not certain. The V end was cut by 0 bases, the J end by 1 base, with 12 bases between. This CDR3 is 15 amino acids long. In germline, CDR1 is GTSNPN, CDR2 SVGIG (reference sequence).